A single sample gave rise to the 10 T cell receptor beta chains below, sequenced in a study of OX40 agonist ivuxolimab in advanced cancers. Library preparation was by the immunoSEQ multiplex PCR assay. The table comes from immuneACCESS by way of TCRdb, which keeps in-frame sequences with V and J called. Part of the clones is missing from these tables; in studies checked, under half for an unresolved V gene and the rest for unknown reasons. Here the sample has 50,000 to 70,000 clones; 65% to 85% occur a single time. The ten largest clonotypes hold roughly 0.6% of the sample. Sequencing was performed on CD4+ or CD8+ T cells sorted from blood, taken in a trial of the OX40 agonist ivuxolimab. Source of these receptors: an adult with an advanced solid tumor such as melanoma, head and neck, liver or kidney cancer.

This clone has a single count. The V gene is TRBV16, the J gene TRBJ2-5; tentatively, D is TRBD1 (6 bases). CDR1 is KGHSY, CDR2 FQNENV, per germline. This CDR3 spans 13 amino acids. V lost 5 bases to trimming and J lost 1 base, with 8 bases between them. The CDR3: CASSRGTQETQYF. The CDR3 DNA reads as TGTGCCAGCAGCAGGGGGACCCAAGAGACCCAGTACTTC.

V and J are TRBV7-9 and TRBJ1-4, with D tentatively TRBD1 (5 bases). Germline-derived CDR1 and CDR2 are SEHNR and FQNEAQ (reference sequence). This CDR3 contains 13 residues. Trimming left V 6 bases short and J 3 bases short, with 8 bases between. CDR3 residues: CASRRGANEKLFF. The CDR3 DNA is TGTGCCAGCAGGAGGGGTGCTAATGAAAAACTGTTTTTT.

V gene TRBV28 combines with J gene TRBJ1-2, with D possibly being TRBD1 (6 bases). Deletions cut 5 bases from V and 3 bases from J, with 19 bases between. The CDR3 extends over 16 amino acids. Germline V gene sequence: CDR1 MDHEN, CDR2 SYDVKM. The CDR3 sequence is CASSIIDRGGDYGYTF. CDR3 DNA: TGTGCCAGCAGTATAATAGATAGGGGGGGAGACTATGGCTACACCTTC.

This clone was counted once. The chain joins TRBV5-1 to TRBJ1-4, with D maybe TRBD1 (5 bases). Germline CDR1 and CDR2: SGHRS and YFSETQ. This CDR3 region has 16 residues. V lost 3 bases, J lost 4 bases, and 16 bases lay in between. Here the CDR3 DNA reads TGCGCCAGCAGCTCGGGACCCAACGGGATTAATGAAAAACTGTTTTTT. It codes for CASSSGPNGINEKLFF.

As concerns this clone: Its ends do not fully match the called genes, so a read error is possible. The chain employs TRBV7-7 and TRBJ1-5; 8 bases fit TRBD1. Germline V gene lookup returns CDR1 SSHAT and CDR2 FNYEAQ (reference sequence). CDR3 length: 17 amino acids. The CDR3 DNA sequence: TGTGCTAGCAGACCTCTAGGGACAGGCAATAGCAATCAGCCCCAGCATTTT. Its protein product is CASRPLGTGNSNQPQHF.

The rearrangement links TRBV5-6 to TRBJ1-2; tentative D call: TRBD1 (5 bases). Germline loops: CDR1 SGHDT, CDR2 YYEEEE. The CDR3 contains 15 residues. V gave up 6 bases and J gave up 4 bases, with 19 bases separating them. CDR3 amino acids: CASKVTEGRSYGYTF. CDR3 nucleotide sequence: TGTGCCAGCAAGGTCACGGAGGGGAGAAGCTATGGCTACACCTTC.

This chain links TRBV5-6 with TRBJ1-6, with unresolved D. CDR3 length: 16 amino acids. The germline gives CDR1 SGHDT, CDR2 YYEEEE. Trimming shortened V by 1 base and J by 8 bases, and 16 bases separated the two germline ends. The CDR3 here is CASSLKVGIRDSPLHF. CDR3 sequence (DNA): TGTGCCAGCAGCTTGAAGGTGGGGATACGTGATTCACCCCTCCACTTT.

The chain employs TRBV30 and TRBJ2-5; D remains unclear. CDR1 GTSNPN and CDR2 SVGIG come from the germline V gene (reference sequence). The CDR3 has 13 amino acids. Trimming left V 2 bases short and J 1 base short, with 8 bases between. CDR3 coding DNA: TGTGCCTGGAGTAACAAGGGCCAAGAGACCCAGTACTTC. This gives the protein CAWSNKGQETQYF.

The gene calls are TRBV10-3 and TRBJ1-5, with D tentatively TRBD1 (6 bases). The length of the CDR3 is 15 residues. V was cut by 5 bases and J by 0 bases, with 11 bases left in between. The germline CDR1 and CDR2 sequences are ENHRY and SYGVKD. The CDR3 DNA sequence: TGTGCCATCAGTCGGACAGAAAATAGCAATCAGCCCCAGCATTTT. It specifies CAISRTENSNQPQHF.

The chain has TRBV7-8 and TRBJ2-2, with TRBD1 identical over 7 bases. J lost 6 bases, V lost 1 base, and 5 bases had no gene match. The CDR3 is made up of 15 amino acids. Germline V CDR1 and CDR2: SGHVS, FQNEAQ. CDR3 in DNA: TGTGCCAGCAGCTTAGACAGGGGACGGGCCGGGGAGCTGTTTTTT. This sequence encodes CASSLDRGRAGELFF.